One sample yielded the 15 T cell receptor beta chains listed below, sequenced in a study of blood T cell repertoires in COVID-19 (dated by TCRdb to about 2020). Library preparation used the immunoSEQ multiplex PCR assay. TCRdb's version of the immuneACCESS table is confined to in-frame rearrangements and falls short of the full clone set. An unresolved V gene accounts for under half of the shortfall where checked; the remainder is of unknown origin. A total of about 74,000 clones appear in this sample, roughly 84% of them only once. The ten largest make up around 2.8% of the sample. The specimen was peripheral blood. These receptor sequences come from an older man with active or convalescent COVID-19.

The chain combines TRBV6-6 with TRBJ2-3; D is unclear. V was pared by 6 bases and J by 4 bases, with 14 bases between. This CDR3 is 14 amino acids long. From germline, CDR1 is MNHNY and CDR2 SVGAGI (reference sequence). In DNA form, the CDR3 reads TGTGCCAGCAGCCGTCCTAGTTCATCAGATACGCAGTATTTT. This codes for CASSRPSSSDTQYF.

The chain links TRBV5-6 to TRBJ1-6; D is unresolved. Germline-derived CDR1 and CDR2 are SGHDT and YYEEEE. This CDR3 has 15 residues. Trimming took off 2 bases at V and 11 bases at J, with 17 bases between the two ends. The CDR3 DNA reads as TGTGCCAGCAGCTTTGGATGGGGAGGAGGCACACCCCTCCACTTT. Its protein product is CASSFGWGGGTPLHF.

The rearrangement links TRBV2 to TRBJ1-5; D is undetermined. The CDR3 consists of 14 residues. V gave up 6 bases and J gave up 1 base, with 10 bases separating them. CDR1 and CDR2 (germline): SNHLY, FYNNEI. The CDR3, as DNA: TGTGCCAGCAGGGAGACGACGAGCAATCAGCCCCAGCATTTT. It encodes CASRETTSNQPQHF.

This chain uses TRBV2 with TRBJ1-1; no firm D call. Germline-derived CDR1 and CDR2 are SNHLY and FYNNEI. V dropped 8 bases and J dropped 1 base, with 14 bases sitting between them. The CDR3 is 14 residues long. The CDR3 reads CASSWQARNTEAFF. The CDR3 coding sequence is TGTGCCAGCTCCTGGCAGGCCAGGAACACTGAAGCTTTCTTT.

V is TRBV11-2 and J is TRBJ1-1; D possibly corresponds to TRBD1 (6 bases). The CDR3 has 14 amino acids. Germline CDR1 and CDR2: SGHAT and FQNNGV. With 5 bases removed from V and 7 bases from J, the gap between germline ends came to 17 bases. Here the CDR3 reads CASSRSQGQVEAFF. DNA for the CDR3: TGTGCCAGCAGCCGTTCCCAGGGACAAGTTGAAGCTTTCTTT.

The gene calls are TRBV2 and TRBJ2-3; TRBD2 matches at 11 bases. The germline V gene has CDR1 SNHLY and CDR2 FYNNEI. Trimming cost V 6 bases and J 1 base; bases outside gene matches: 3. This CDR3 comprises 15 residues. In DNA, the CDR3 is TGTGCCAGCAGAATACTAGCGGGAGGCACAGATACGCAGTATTTT. It is translated as CASRILAGGTDTQYF.

This clone was detected only once. The chain employs TRBV4-1 and TRBJ1-5; D not certain. The CDR3 contains 17 residues. V was trimmed by 0 bases and J by 0 bases, leaving 12 bases between them. CDR1 and CDR2 (germline): MGHRA, YSYEKL. The CDR3 sequence: CASSQEQSGYSNQPQHF. Written as DNA, the CDR3 is TGCGCCAGCAGCCAAGAACAGAGCGGATATAGCAATCAGCCCCAGCATTTT.

This clone was recorded a few times. V is TRBV29-1 and J is TRBJ1-1; D unresolved. Per germline, CDR1 SQVTM and CDR2 ANQGSEA. This CDR3 spans 13 amino acids. Trimming took 7 bases from V and 1 from J, leaving 13 bases between them. As DNA, the CDR3 is TGCAGCGCTAAGGGCGGAGGGAACACTGAAGCTTTCTTT. Residues: CSAKGGGNTEAFF. Full variable domain (missing parts from reference TRBV29-1 and TRBJ1-1): SAVISQKPSRDICQRGTSLTIQCQVDSQVTMMFWYRQQPGQSLTLIATANQGSEATYESGFVIDKFPISRPNLTFSTLTVSNMSPEDSSIYLCSAKGGGNTEAFFGQGTRLTVV.

The J gene is TRBJ2-1, the V gene TRBV24-1, with D perhaps matching TRBD2 (6 bases). V was cut by 3 bases and J by 6 bases, with 17 bases left in between. The CDR3 sequence is 16 residues long. The germline gives CDR1 KGHDR, CDR2 SFDVKD. The CDR3 DNA follows: TGTGCCACCAGTGATCGCCGCGCGGGACTGATCAATGAGCAGTTCTTC. Translation: CATSDRRAGLINEQFF.

The gene calls are TRBV12-5 and TRBJ1-1; D remains unclear. Trimming cost V 7 bases and J 1 base, with 7 bases left between them. Germline V gene sequence: CDR1 LGHNT, CDR2 FRNRAP. The CDR3 length is 12 residues. The DNA for the CDR3 is TGTGCTAGTGCCCTAGGGAACACTGAAGCTTTCTTT. Translation: CASALGNTEAFF. The whole variable domain, remainder taken from reference TRBV12-5 and TRBJ1-1, is DARVTQTPRHKVTEMGQEVTMRCQPILGHNTVFWYRQTMMQGLELLAYFRNRAPLDDSGMPKDRFSAEMPDATLATLKIQPSEPRDSAVYFCASALGNTEAFFGQGTRLTVV.

The gene calls are TRBV2 and TRBJ1-2; weak D call: TRBD1 (5 bases). V gave up 7 bases and J gave up 5 bases, with 20 bases separating them. Germline V gives CDR1 SNHLY, CDR2 FYNNEI. This CDR3 is 15 amino acids long. This chain's CDR3 is CASMVGGAERYGYTF. Here the CDR3 DNA reads TGTGCCAGCATGGTAGGTGGGGCCGAGAGATATGGCTACACCTTC.

V and J are TRBV2 and TRBJ2-2, with D perhaps matching TRBD2 (6 bases). CDR3 length: 13 amino acids. Germline-derived CDR1 and CDR2 are SNHLY and FYNNEI. Trimming took off 5 bases at V and 7 bases at J, with 11 bases between the two ends. The CDR3 nucleotides are TGTGCCAGCAGTTTTCGGGGGAACGGGGAGCTGTTTTTT. This translates into CASSFRGNGELFF.

In this sample, this clone turned up a few times. The CDR3 DNA is TGTGCCGCCGGCGCGGACTCGGATGAAAAACTGTTTTTT. Protein: CAAGADSDEKLFF. The genes are TRBV6-5 and TRBJ1-4; no clear D gene. The CDR3 sequence is 13 residues long. Trimming shortened V by 11 bases and J by 6 bases, and 16 bases separated the two germline ends. Germline V gives CDR1 MNHEY, CDR2 SVGAGI.

CDR3 nucleotide sequence: TGTGCCAGCAGTGAAAGGGTCGGGACTCGACATGGCTACACCTTC. Its translation: CASSERVGTRHGYTF. The chain recombines TRBV6-1 with TRBJ1-2, with D possibly matching TRBD1 (5 bases). Trimming cost V 2 bases and J 6 bases, with 16 bases left between them. The CDR3 covers 15 residues. Germline CDR1 and CDR2: MNHNS and SASEGT.

This chain uses TRBV7-2 with TRBJ2-5, with 10 bases aligning to TRBD2. Germline V lookup: CDR1 SGHTA, CDR2 FQGNSA. The V segment lost 5 bases and the J segment 5 bases; nucleotides outside the gene matches: 14. The CDR3 is 17 amino acids. The CDR3 protein is CASSQGYSSGSLETQYF. The CDR3 coding sequence is TGTGCCAGCAGCCAAGGATATTCTAGCGGGAGTTTGGAGACCCAGTACTTC. Full variable domain (remainder filled in from reference TRBV7-2 and TRBJ2-5): GAGVSQSPSNKVTEKGKDVELRCDPISGHTALYWYRQSLGQGLEFLIYFQGNSAPDKSGLPSDRFSAERTGGSVSTLTIQRTQQEDSAVYLCASSQGYSSGSLETQYFGPGTRLLVL.